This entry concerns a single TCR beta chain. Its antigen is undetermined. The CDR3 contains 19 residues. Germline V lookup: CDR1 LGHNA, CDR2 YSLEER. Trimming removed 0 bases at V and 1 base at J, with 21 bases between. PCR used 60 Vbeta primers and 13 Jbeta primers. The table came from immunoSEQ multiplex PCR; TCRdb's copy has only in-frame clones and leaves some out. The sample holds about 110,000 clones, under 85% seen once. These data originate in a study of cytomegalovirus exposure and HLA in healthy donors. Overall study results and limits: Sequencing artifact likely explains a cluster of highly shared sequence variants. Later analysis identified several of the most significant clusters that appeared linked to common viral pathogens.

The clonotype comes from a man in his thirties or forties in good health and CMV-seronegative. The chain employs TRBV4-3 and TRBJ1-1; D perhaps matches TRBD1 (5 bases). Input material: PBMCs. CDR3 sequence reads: CASSQERAVVAQANTEAFF. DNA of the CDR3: TGCGCCAGCAGCCAAGAACGGGCGGTGGTTGCACAGGCGAACACTGAAGCTTTCTTT.